This TCR beta chain is from a study of blood T cell repertoires in COVID-19. Whole-study context: Acute-phase and convalescent COVID-19 samples originated in the United States, Italy and Spain. Nucleic acid was either cDNA or gDNA, and it came from T cells, B-cell-depleted T cells, or PBMCs.

Methods used by the authors: Estimates of nucleated cell counts were drawn from the amplification of reference gene primers. Assay used: immunoSEQ multiplex PCR; TCRdb lists only in-frame clones, some missing. V and J calls and clone size come straight from that table; D and trimming were deduced from the DNA. This sample carries 90,000 to 95,000 clones, 88% of them seen once, and the ten largest clones take 7.5% to 10%. The CDR3 loop spans 14 amino acids. The V and J ends lost 3 bases and 4 bases, in that order; junction bases with no gene match: 4. The V gene's germline CDR1 is SNHLY and CDR2 FYNNEI.

Specimen: peripheral blood. This sequence joins TRBV2 and TRBJ2-5; 8 positions agree with TRBD1. The receptor's source is a woman between 65 and 79 years old with acute or convalescent COVID-19. The chain's CDR3 is CASSDWTGRETQYF. CDR3 nucleotides: TGTGCCAGCAGTGATTGGACAGGGCGAGAGACCCAGTACTTC.